This TCR beta chain is from a study of blood T cell repertoires in COVID-19 (dated by TCRdb to between 2020 and 2021). Regarding the complete study: Collaborator samples came from the United States, Italy and Spain and covered acute and convalescent phases of COVID-19. The prospective study material was composed of cDNA or gDNA derived from T cells, B-cell-depleted T cells, or PBMCs. Subjects who had been exposed to COVID-19, were actively infected with it, or had recovered from it provided the deeply sampled blood TCRbeta repertoires that made up the dataset. A freely available public database, intended as a resource for researchers studying the immune response to SARS-CoV-2, is where the repertoires were released. Samples came from the ongoing ImmuneRACE study (first 160 participants) plus 1,254 subjects from 6 global collaborators. Nearly every sample came with metadata listing a de-identified subject ID, COVID-19 status, age in years and sex. Where available, HLA class I and class II types were obtained from metadata supplied by the sample provider rather than from assay-based typing. The research as a whole found: How much clinical and demographic metadata was included differed by source and by participant, and the metadata was provided uncurated.

The CDR3 covers 12 residues, taking in both the cysteine and the phenylalanine. The retained sequence is limited to the CDR3, 36 bases, with the frame set at the first base. CDR1 and CDR2 (KGHDR, SFDVKD) derive from the germline V gene. V loses 4 bases, J loses 9 bases, and the germline ends lie 11 bases apart. Participants in the prospective study were aged roughly 18 to 100 years, lived in about two dozen United States geographic areas, and enrolled through a virtual design. In the prospective study, cohorts were assigned on the basis of participant-reported clinical history obtained from a screening survey and a study questionnaire. Each participant in the prospective study had whole blood, serum and a nasopharyngeal or oropharyngeal swab collected by mobile phlebotomists. Over a roughly two-month period, participants in the prospective study had the option of providing additional blood draws and questionnaires. Before DNA extraction, blood samples from the prospective study were shipped at room temperature or frozen.

About this clone: Its antigen is still unknown. No base quality values were provided; no much bigger clone lies one nucleotide off.

The immunoSEQ Assay, a bias-controlled multiplex PCR, was used to amplify TCRbeta CDR3 regions from genomic DNA. In the source study's methods: The number of nucleated cells in each sample was estimated from the amplification of reference gene primers within the assay. Sequence reads were collapsed and filtered to measure the absolute abundance of every unique TCRbeta CDR3 rearrangement. Productive Simpson clonality was computed per sample as the square root of Simpson's diversity index over productive rearrangements. TCRdb obtained this table from immuneACCESS and retained in-frame rearrangements with V and J assigned. These tables miss some clones; where compared with another copy, unresolved V genes account for less than half of the shortfall, and the remainder is unexplained. The V and J calls and clone size were taken over from that table, and D and trimming were inferred from the DNA. The sample data list approximately 150,000 clones, and roughly 90% of these were observed just once. The ten largest clones capture around 1.2% of the sample.

Sequencing used PBMCs or T cells enriched from blood (not recorded which). The clonotype was recovered from a human donor with acute COVID-19. The donor label of this sample is uncertain. The chain joins TRBV24-1 to TRBJ2-5; perhaps TRBD2 is the D gene, with 5 bases matching. At the DNA level, the sequence is TGTGCCACCAGTGAAAATACCGGGGCCCAGTACTTC. Its translation reads: CATSENTGAQYF.